The sample holds many counts of the clone carrying this T cell receptor (beta chain). Its antigen is still unknown. TCR beta CDR3 regions were amplified from RNA transcripts. An initial round of RT-PCR targeting the TCR CDR3 relied on the HTBI primer set. TCRdb re-analysed the multiplex PCR reads in MiXCR, keeping a single row per CDR3 protein. The sample includes under 400,000 distinct CDR3 sequences, 16% of them seen just once. This record comes from a study of T cells in Graves' hyperthyroidism and ophthalmopathy. Regarding the study as a whole: Among clonotypes expanded in thyroid above 0.001, most were also found in blood.

The CDR3 is made up of 12 amino acids. V was cut by 3 bases and J by 4 bases, with 6 bases left in between. What was sequenced was blood. The J gene is TRBJ2-5, the V gene TRBV12-3 or TRBV12-4, with D unclear. The TCR originated in a man aged 25 to 40 with Graves' hyperthyroidism. The DNA for the CDR3 is TGTGCCAGCAGTTTCGAAGGAGAGACCCAGTACTTC. Translating gives CASSFEGETQYF.